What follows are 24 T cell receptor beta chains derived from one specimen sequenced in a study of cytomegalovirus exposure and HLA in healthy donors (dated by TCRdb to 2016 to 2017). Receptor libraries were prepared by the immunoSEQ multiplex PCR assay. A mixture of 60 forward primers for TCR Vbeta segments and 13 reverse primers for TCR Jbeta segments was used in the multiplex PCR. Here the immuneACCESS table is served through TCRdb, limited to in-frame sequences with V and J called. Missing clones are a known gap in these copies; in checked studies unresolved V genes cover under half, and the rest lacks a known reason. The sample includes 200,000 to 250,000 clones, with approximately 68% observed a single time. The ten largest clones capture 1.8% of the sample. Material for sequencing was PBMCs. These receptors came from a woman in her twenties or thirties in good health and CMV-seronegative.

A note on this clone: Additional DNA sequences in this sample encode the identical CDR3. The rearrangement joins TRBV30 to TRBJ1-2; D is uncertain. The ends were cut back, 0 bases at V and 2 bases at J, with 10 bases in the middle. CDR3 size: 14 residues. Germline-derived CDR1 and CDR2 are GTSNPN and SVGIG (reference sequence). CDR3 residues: CAWSVLGRNYGYTF. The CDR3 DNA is TGTGCCTGGAGTGTCTTGGGCCGAAACTATGGCTACACCTTC.

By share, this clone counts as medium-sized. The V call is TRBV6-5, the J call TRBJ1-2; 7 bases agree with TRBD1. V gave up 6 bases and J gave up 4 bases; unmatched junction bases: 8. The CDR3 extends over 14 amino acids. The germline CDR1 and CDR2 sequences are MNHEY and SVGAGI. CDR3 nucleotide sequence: TGTGCCAGCAGACGCAGGGGGTTAAGCTATGGCTACACCTTC. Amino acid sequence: CASRRRGLSYGYTF.

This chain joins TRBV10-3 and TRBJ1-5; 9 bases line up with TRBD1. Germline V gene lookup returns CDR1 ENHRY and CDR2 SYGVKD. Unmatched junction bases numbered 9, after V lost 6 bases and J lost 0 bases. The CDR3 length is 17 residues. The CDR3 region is CAISPGQGAYSNQPQHF. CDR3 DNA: TGTGCCATCAGCCCGGGACAGGGTGCTTATAGCAATCAGCCCCAGCATTTT.

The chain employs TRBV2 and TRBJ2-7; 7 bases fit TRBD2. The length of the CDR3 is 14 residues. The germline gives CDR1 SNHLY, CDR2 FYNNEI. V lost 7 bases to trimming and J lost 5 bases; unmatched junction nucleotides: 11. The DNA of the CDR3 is TGTGCCAGCATGGGGGGTGGGAGGGTCGACGAGCAGTACTTC. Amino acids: CASMGGGRVDEQYF.

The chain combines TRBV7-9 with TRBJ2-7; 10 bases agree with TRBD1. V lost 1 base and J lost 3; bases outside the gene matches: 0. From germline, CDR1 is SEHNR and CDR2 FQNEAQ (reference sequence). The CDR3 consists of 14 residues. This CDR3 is CASSLGDRGYEQYF. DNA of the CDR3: TGTGCCAGCAGCTTAGGGGACAGGGGCTACGAGCAGTACTTC.

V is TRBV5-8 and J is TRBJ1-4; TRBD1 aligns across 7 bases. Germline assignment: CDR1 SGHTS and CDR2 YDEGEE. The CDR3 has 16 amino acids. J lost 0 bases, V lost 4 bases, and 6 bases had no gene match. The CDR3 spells CASSPGQAATNEKLFF. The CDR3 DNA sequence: TGTGCCAGCAGCCCCGGACAGGCGGCAACTAATGAAAAACTGTTTTTT.

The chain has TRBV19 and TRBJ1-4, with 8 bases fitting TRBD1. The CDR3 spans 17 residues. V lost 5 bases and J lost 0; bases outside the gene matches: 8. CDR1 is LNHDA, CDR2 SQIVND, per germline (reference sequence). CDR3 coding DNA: TGTGCCAGTAGTCCGGGGACAGGTTTTGCAACTAATGAAAAACTGTTTTTT. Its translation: CASSPGTGFATNEKLFF.

CDR3 sequence: CATSRDQSKRTSRGEQYF. The CDR3 DNA follows: TGTGCCACCAGCAGAGATCAGTCCAAGAGGACTAGCCGTGGTGAGCAGTACTTC. The J gene is TRBJ2-7, the V gene TRBV15, with 8 bases lining up with TRBD2. Trimming removed 0 bases from V and 7 bases from J; junction bases left unmatched: 17. The CDR3 runs 18 residues. Per germline, CDR1 LNHNV and CDR2 YYDKDF (reference sequence).

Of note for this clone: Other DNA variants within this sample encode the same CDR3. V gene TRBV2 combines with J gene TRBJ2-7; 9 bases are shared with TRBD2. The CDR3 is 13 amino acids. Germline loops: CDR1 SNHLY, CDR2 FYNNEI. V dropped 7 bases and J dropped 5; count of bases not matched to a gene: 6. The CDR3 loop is CASTLAGAHEQYF. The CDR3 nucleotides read TGTGCCAGCACTTTAGCGGGAGCCCACGAGCAGTACTTC.

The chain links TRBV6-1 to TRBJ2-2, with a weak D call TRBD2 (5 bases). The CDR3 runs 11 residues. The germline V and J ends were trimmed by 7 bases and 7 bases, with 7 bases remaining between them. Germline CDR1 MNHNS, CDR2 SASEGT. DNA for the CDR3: TGTGCCAGCAAACGGGGCGGGGAGCTGTTTTTT. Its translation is CASKRGGELFF.

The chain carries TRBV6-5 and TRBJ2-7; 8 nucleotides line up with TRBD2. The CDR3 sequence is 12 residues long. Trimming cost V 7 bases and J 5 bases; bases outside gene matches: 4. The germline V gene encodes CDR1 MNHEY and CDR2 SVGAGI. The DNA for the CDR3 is TGTGCCAGCACGGGGGGGTATAACGAGCAGTACTTC. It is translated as CASTGGYNEQYF.

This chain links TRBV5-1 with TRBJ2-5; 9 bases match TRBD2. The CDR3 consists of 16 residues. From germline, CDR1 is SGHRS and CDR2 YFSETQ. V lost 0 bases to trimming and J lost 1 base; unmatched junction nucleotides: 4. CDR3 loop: CASSLAPSGAQETQYF. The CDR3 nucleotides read TGCGCCAGCAGCTTGGCCCCTAGCGGGGCCCAAGAGACCCAGTACTTC.

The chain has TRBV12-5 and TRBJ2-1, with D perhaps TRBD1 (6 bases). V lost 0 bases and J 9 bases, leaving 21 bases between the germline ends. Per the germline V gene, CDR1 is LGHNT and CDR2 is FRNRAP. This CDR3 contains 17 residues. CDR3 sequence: CASGLVAGASSPSEQFF. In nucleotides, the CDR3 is TGTGCTAGTGGTTTGGTAGCAGGGGCGAGTTCCCCTAGTGAGCAGTTCTTC.

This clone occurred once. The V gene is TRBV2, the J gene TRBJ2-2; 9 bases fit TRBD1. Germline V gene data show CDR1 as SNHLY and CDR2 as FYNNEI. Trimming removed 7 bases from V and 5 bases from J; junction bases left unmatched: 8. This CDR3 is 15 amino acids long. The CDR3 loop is CASTATGGKTGELFF. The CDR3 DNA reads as TGTGCCAGCACCGCGACAGGGGGTAAAACCGGGGAGCTGTTTTTT.

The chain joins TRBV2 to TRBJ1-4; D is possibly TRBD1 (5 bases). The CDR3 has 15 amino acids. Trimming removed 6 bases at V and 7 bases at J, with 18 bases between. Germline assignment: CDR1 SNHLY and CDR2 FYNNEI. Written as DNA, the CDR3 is TGTGCCAGCAGCGAGGAAGGGGCGGGGGGTGAAAAACTGTTTTTT. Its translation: CASSEEGAGGEKLFF.

The CDR3 nucleotides read TGTGCCAGCGGGCCGGCACAAGTCATCACAGATACGCAGTATTTT. Its protein is CASGPAQVITDTQYF. The chain links TRBV11-3 to TRBJ2-3; D unresolved. This CDR3 comprises 15 residues. Germline V gives CDR1 SGHNT, CDR2 YENEEA. The V end lost 8 bases, the J end lost 2 bases, and 17 bases lay between the germline ends.

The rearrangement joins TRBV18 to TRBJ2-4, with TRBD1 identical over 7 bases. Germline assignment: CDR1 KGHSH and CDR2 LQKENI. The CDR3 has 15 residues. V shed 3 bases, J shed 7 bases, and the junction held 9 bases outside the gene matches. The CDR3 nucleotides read TGTGCCAGCTCACCTATGACCCGGGACAGCAACATTCAGTACTTC. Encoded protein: CASSPMTRDSNIQYF. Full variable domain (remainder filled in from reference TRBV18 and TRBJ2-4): NAGVMQNPRHLVRRRGQEARLRCSPMKGHSHVYWYRQLPEEGLKFMVYLQKENIIDESGMPKERFSAEFPKEGPSILRIQQVVRGDSAAYFCASSPMTRDSNIQYFGAGTRLSVL.

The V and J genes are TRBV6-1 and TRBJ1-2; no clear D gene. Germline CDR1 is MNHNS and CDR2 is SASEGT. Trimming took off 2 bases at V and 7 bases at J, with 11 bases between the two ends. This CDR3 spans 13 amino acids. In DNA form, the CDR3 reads TGTGCCAGCAGTGAAACAGTCCTGTCTGGCTACACCTTC. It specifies CASSETVLSGYTF.

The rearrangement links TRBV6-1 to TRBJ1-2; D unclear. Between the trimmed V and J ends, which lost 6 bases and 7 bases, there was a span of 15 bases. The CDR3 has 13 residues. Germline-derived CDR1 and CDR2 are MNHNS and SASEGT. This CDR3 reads CASSRGISVGYTF. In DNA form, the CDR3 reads TGTGCCAGCAGCCGCGGGATTTCGGTTGGCTACACCTTC.

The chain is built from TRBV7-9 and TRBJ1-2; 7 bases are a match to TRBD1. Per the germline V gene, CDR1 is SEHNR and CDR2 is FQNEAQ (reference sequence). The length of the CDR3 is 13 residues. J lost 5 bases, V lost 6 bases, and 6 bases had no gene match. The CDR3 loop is CASRNSGGYGYTF. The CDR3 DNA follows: TGTGCCAGCAGGAATTCAGGGGGGTATGGCTACACCTTC.

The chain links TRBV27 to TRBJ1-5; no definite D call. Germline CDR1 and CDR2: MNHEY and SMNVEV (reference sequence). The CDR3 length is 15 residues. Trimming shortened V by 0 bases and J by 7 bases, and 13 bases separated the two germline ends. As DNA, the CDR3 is TGTGCCAGCAGTTTATCTGCAGGAGGGATCCAGCCCCAGCATTTT. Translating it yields CASSLSAGGIQPQHF.

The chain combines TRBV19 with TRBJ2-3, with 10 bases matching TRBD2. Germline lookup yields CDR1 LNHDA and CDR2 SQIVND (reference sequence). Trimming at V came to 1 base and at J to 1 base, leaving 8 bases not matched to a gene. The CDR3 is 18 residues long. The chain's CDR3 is CASSIVSGGGAGTDTQYF. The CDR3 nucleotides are TGTGCCAGTAGTATAGTAAGCGGGGGGGGCGCGGGCACAGATACGCAGTATTTT.

Written as DNA, the CDR3 is TGTGCCAGCAGTGCGCCTAGCGGGACTCCCAAGCAGTACTTC. Its protein is CASSAPSGTPKQYF. The genes are TRBV25-1 and TRBJ2-7, with TRBD2 matching 9 bases. The CDR3 consists of 14 residues. Germline loops: CDR1 MGHDK, CDR2 SYGVNS. With V trimmed by 4 bases and J by 8 bases, 9 bases remained unmatched.

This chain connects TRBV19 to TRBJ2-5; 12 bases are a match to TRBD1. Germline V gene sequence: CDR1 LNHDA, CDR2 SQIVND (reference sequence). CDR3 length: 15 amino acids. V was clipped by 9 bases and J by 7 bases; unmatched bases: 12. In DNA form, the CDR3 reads TGTGCCAGCGGGACAGGGGGCCGCGGGTGGGGGACCCAGTACTTC. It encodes CASGTGGRGWGTQYF. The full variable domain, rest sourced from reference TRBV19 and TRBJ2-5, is DGGITQSPKYLFRKEGQNVTLSCEQNLNHDAMYWYRQDPGQGLRLIYYSQIVNDFQKGDIAEGYSVSREKKESFPLTVTSAQKNPTAFYLCASGTGGRGWGTQYFGPGTRLLVL.